These 25 T cell receptor beta chains were all obtained from the same sample, sequenced in a study of control samples from healthy donors and cancer patients. Here immunoSEQ multiplex PCR was the method, and the copy in TCRdb shows in-frame clones only, minus some. This sample has about 140,000 clones, with more than 85% found just once. Sequenced input: blood. The origin of the receptors is a man aged 30 to 45 in good health.

This clone was picked up one time. The rearrangement links TRBV19 to TRBJ2-2; TRBD1 is a possible D gene (6 bases). The V end was cut by 4 bases, the J end by 3 bases, with 6 bases between. CDR3 size: 13 residues. CDR1 and CDR2 from the germline V gene are LNHDA and SQIVND (reference sequence). The CDR3 coding sequence is TGTGCCAGTAGTAACAGGGACACCGGGGAGCTGTTTTTT. Translating it yields CASSNRDTGELFF.

The chain recombines TRBV5-5 with TRBJ1-2; a weak D match, TRBD1 (6 bases). The CDR3 extends over 15 amino acids. CDR1 SGHKS and CDR2 YYEKEE come from the germline V gene (reference sequence). Deletions cut 4 bases from V and 8 bases from J, with 21 bases between. CDR3 sequence: CASSPEIQGYEGYTF. The DNA for the CDR3 is TGTGCCAGCAGCCCAGAGATACAGGGCTATGAAGGCTACACCTTC.

This chain links TRBV6-5 with TRBJ1-4; 11 positions agree with TRBD1. With 6 bases clipped from V and 8 bases from J, the junction kept 5 bases outside the gene matches. This CDR3 has 14 amino acids. Germline values: CDR1 MNHEY, CDR2 SVGAGI. The chain's CDR3 is CASRPGQGGEKLFF. In nucleotides, the CDR3 is TGTGCCAGCAGACCGGGACAGGGGGGGGAAAAACTGTTTTTT.

About this clone itself: Other DNA variants within this sample encode the same CDR3. The chain couples TRBV6-6 to TRBJ2-2, with D possibly TRBD1 on 6 matching bases. The V gene's germline CDR1 is MNHNY and CDR2 SVGAGI (reference sequence). The CDR3 length is 14 residues. V was clipped by 6 bases and J by 1 base, with 9 bases between them. The CDR3 sequence: CASSWGQNTGELFF. The CDR3 DNA reads as TGTGCCAGCAGCTGGGGGCAGAACACCGGGGAGCTGTTTTTT.

V usage is TRBV25-1 and J usage is TRBJ1-1, with D unresolved. Germline loops: CDR1 MGHDK, CDR2 SYGVNS. CDR3 length: 11 residues. V was pared by 10 bases and J by 1 base, with 7 bases between. CDR3 DNA: TGTGCCACTAGGGAGAACACTGAAGCTTTCTTT. Translating gives CATRENTEAFF.

CDR3 region: CASSFRIGPGINEKLFF. Here the CDR3 DNA reads TGTGCCAGCAGTTTTCGTATCGGGCCAGGGATTAATGAAAAACTGTTTTTT. The chain recombines TRBV28 with TRBJ1-4, with D possibly matching TRBD1 (5 bases). The CDR3 is 17 amino acids. Trimming shortened V by 3 bases and J by 4 bases, and 18 bases separated the two germline ends. Germline V lookup: CDR1 MDHEN, CDR2 SYDVKM.

The chain joins TRBV18 to TRBJ1-5; no clear D gene. V was cut by 3 bases and J by 2 bases, with 5 bases left in between. The CDR3 loop spans 13 amino acids. In germline, CDR1 is KGHSH, CDR2 LQKENI. CDR3 sequence (DNA): TGTGCCAGCTCACCCACTCGCAATCAGCCCCAGCATTTT. As protein: CASSPTRNQPQHF.

The gene calls are TRBV5-1 and TRBJ1-6; 7 bases fit TRBD1. The length of the CDR3 is 15 residues. The V segment lost 2 bases and the J segment 6 bases; nucleotides outside the gene matches: 5. The germline CDR1 and CDR2 sequences are SGHRS and YFSETQ. CDR3 sequence (DNA): TGCGCCAGCAGCTTAACGACAGGGTCTAATTCACCCCTCCACTTT. Residues: CASSLTTGSNSPLHF.

CDR3 sequence: CASSEAGGAQYF. In DNA, the CDR3 is TGTGCCAGCAGTGAAGCTGGCGGTGCGCAGTATTTT. The gene calls are TRBV6-1 and TRBJ2-3; D gene unclear. The CDR3 contains 12 residues. Per the germline V gene, CDR1 is MNHNS and CDR2 is SASEGT. V gave up 0 bases and J gave up 10 bases, with 8 bases separating them.

This clone was observed a few times. CDR3 bases: TGTGCCAGCAGCCAGGAGCGCTTCGAGCAGTACTTC. It specifies CASSQERFEQYF. V usage is TRBV14 and J usage is TRBJ2-7; no clear D gene. The germline V gene encodes CDR1 SGHDN and CDR2 FVKESK. The CDR3 has 12 residues. Trimming took 3 bases from V and 6 from J, leaving 9 bases between them.

For the CDR3, the DNA is TGTGCCAGCAGCTTAATGGGACTAGCGGCAGGCAATGAGCAGTTCTTC. As protein: CASSLMGLAAGNEQFF. The V gene is TRBV7-9, the J gene TRBJ2-1, with 11 bases matching TRBD2. From germline, CDR1 is SEHNR and CDR2 FQNEAQ (reference sequence). After removal of 2 bases from V and 6 bases from J, the junction contained 6 bases not matched to a gene. The CDR3 spans 16 residues. Full variable domain (remainder filled in from reference TRBV7-9 and TRBJ2-1): DTGVSQNPRHKITKRGQNVTFRCDPISEHNRLYWYRQTLGQGPEFLTYFQNEAQLEKSRLLSDRFSAERPKGSFSTLEIQRTEQGDSAMYLCASSLMGLAAGNEQFFGPGTRLTVL.

V is TRBV27 and J is TRBJ2-2; a possible D gene is TRBD1 (6 bases). Germline lookup yields CDR1 MNHEY and CDR2 SMNVEV (reference sequence). The ends were cut back, 6 bases at V and 1 base at J, with 15 bases in the middle. The CDR3 extends over 16 amino acids. CDR3 loop: CASRPTLTGNTGELFF. In nucleotides, the CDR3 is TGTGCCAGCAGACCTACCCTGACAGGGAACACCGGGGAGCTGTTTTTT.

V and J are TRBV7-8 and TRBJ1-1; D is unclear. Germline V gene lookup returns CDR1 SGHVS and CDR2 FQNEAQ. The length of the CDR3 is 12 residues. Between the trimmed V and J ends, which lost 2 bases and 8 bases, there was a span of 9 bases. CDR3 nucleotides: TGTGCCAGCAGCTTATACCTAACAGAAGCTTTCTTT. Translating gives CASSLYLTEAFF.

The V gene is TRBV28, the J gene TRBJ1-2; TRBD1 agrees at 7 bases. V lost 6 bases and J lost 5; bases outside the gene matches: 6. CDR3 length: 13 residues. Germline V gene lookup returns CDR1 MDHEN and CDR2 SYDVKM. The CDR3 spells CASRQRTGYGYTF. The CDR3 nucleotides are TGTGCCAGCAGACAAAGGACAGGATATGGCTACACCTTC.

The gene calls are TRBV5-1 and TRBJ2-1; 11 positions match TRBD2. V gave up 4 bases and J gave up 5 bases; unmatched junction bases: 8. The CDR3 sequence is 16 residues long. Germline V gene lookup returns CDR1 SGHRS and CDR2 YFSETQ. The CDR3 sequence: CASSPLAGGTHNEQFF. CDR3 DNA sequence: TGCGCCAGCAGCCCCTTAGCGGGGGGGACGCACAATGAGCAGTTCTTC.

The V and J genes are TRBV12-3 or TRBV12-4 and TRBJ2-3, with a possible D match to TRBD2 (6 bases). Trimming took 6 bases from V and 6 from J, leaving 10 bases between them. The CDR3 is made up of 12 amino acids. The CDR3 spells CASSLAGDTQYF. The DNA of the CDR3 is TGTGCCAGCAGCCTCGCGGGGGATACGCAGTATTTT.

The J gene is TRBJ1-2, the V gene TRBV9, with D maybe TRBD1 (5 bases). CDR1 SGDLS and CDR2 YYNGEE come from the germline V gene. Trimming stripped 10 bases from V and 4 bases from J, with 11 bases between. The CDR3 totals 11 residues. The CDR3 DNA follows: TGTGCCTGGTGCGGGGGCTATGGCTACACCTTC. This codes for CAWCGGYGYTF.

This clone has a single count. The chain combines TRBV6-5 with TRBJ1-5; D is undetermined. Trimming took off 5 bases at V and 9 bases at J, with 17 bases between the two ends. In germline, CDR1 is MNHEY, CDR2 SVGAGI. There are 14 residues in the CDR3. This CDR3 is CASSLDAPVGPQHF. The CDR3, as DNA: TGTGCCAGCAGTCTGGACGCGCCGGTGGGGCCCCAGCATTTT.

V usage is TRBV10-1 and J usage is TRBJ2-1; TRBD2 matches 10 bases. Germline V gives CDR1 WNHNN, CDR2 SYGVQD (reference sequence). The V segment lost 5 bases and the J segment 10 bases; nucleotides outside the gene matches: 2. CDR3 length: 12 residues. CDR3 DNA: TGCGCCAGCAGTACTAGCGGGGAGGAGCAGTTCTTC. Translating it yields CASSTSGEEQFF.

As for this clone: Compared with germline, one end of the junction differs, possibly owing to a read error. J is TRBJ1-1 and V is TRBV19, with D unclear. CDR1 is LNHDA and CDR2 is SQIVND in the germline V gene (reference sequence). This CDR3 region has 13 residues. As DNA, the CDR3 is TGTGCCAGTAGTCTAGATCGAGGGACTGAAGCTTTCTTT. It codes for CASSLDRGTEAFF.

J is TRBJ1-1 and V is TRBV10-1; D perhaps matches TRBD1 (5 bases). CDR1 is WNHNN, CDR2 SYGVQD, per germline (reference sequence). The CDR3 runs to 13 residues. V gave up 4 bases and J gave up 3 bases, with 9 bases separating them. CDR3 nucleotide sequence: TGCGCCAGCAGTGTCGACAGAGACACTGAAGCTTTCTTT. Translated: CASSVDRDTEAFF.

The count of this clone is one. This chain joins TRBV19 and TRBJ1-1; TRBD1 matches 8 bases. V lost 8 bases and J lost 2; bases outside the gene matches: 4. Germline CDR1 is LNHDA and CDR2 is SQIVND (reference sequence). The CDR3 sequence is 13 residues long. For the CDR3, the DNA is TGTGCCAGTGGGGGACAGGTAAACACTGAAGCTTTCTTT. Amino acids: CASGGQVNTEAFF.

The V gene is TRBV7-2, the J gene TRBJ1-6; no clear D gene. Trimming removed 4 bases at V and 7 bases at J, with 17 bases between. This CDR3 has 16 amino acids. CDR1 and CDR2 (germline): SGHTA, FQGNSA. CDR3 sequence reads: CASSSRPADGNSPLHF. CDR3 DNA sequence: TGTGCCAGCAGCTCTCGACCAGCAGACGGCAATTCACCCCTCCACTTT.

As DNA, the CDR3 is TGTGCCAGCAGCAAAGCCAATAACAGGGAAGATACGCAGTATTTT. It specifies CASSKANNREDTQYF. V gene TRBV21-1 combines with J gene TRBJ2-3; the table names TRBD1, a call not compared with the DNA. TRBV21-1 constitutes a pseudogene. The length of the CDR3 is 15 residues.

J is TRBJ2-7 and V is TRBV29-1; 9 nucleotides match TRBD2. Per germline, CDR1 SQVTM and CDR2 ANQGSEA. The ends lost 7 bases at V and 1 base at J; junction bases unmatched: 11. The CDR3 extends over 15 amino acids. CDR3 in amino acids: CSAFIAGVESYEQYF. The CDR3 DNA follows: TGCAGCGCTTTCATAGCGGGAGTGGAGTCCTACGAGCAGTACTTC.